The 17 T cell receptor beta chains reported below all come from one sample, sequenced in a study of CD8 T cells in Susac syndrome. Reverse transcription of roughly 0.5 to 1 ug RNA used random hexamers. TCRdb used MiXCR to reprocess the immunoSEQ multiplex PCR reads, holding one entry per CDR3 protein. Of under 200,000 distinct CDR3 sequences listed, 90% to 95% were seen once; the top ten hold 0.1% to 0.12%. The sequenced sample consisted of CD4+ T cells from PBMCs. The receptors were sampled from a human donor with Susac syndrome.

V is TRBV11-2 and J is TRBJ2-3; TRBD2 matches 8 bases. The CDR3 covers 14 residues. The V gene end was trimmed by 5 bases and the J gene end by 10 bases; junction bases not matched to a gene: 11. Germline CDR1 is SGHAT and CDR2 is FQNNGV. The CDR3 DNA is TGTGCCAGCAGCGGACTAGCAAGTAAGACATCGCAGTATTTT. It translates to CASSGLASKTSQYF.

This clonotype was picked up one time. Written as DNA, the CDR3 is TGTGCCATCAGTGAGTCCGGGAAGCCTGGAAACACCATATATTTT. It yields the protein CAISESGKPGNTIYF. V gene TRBV10-3 combines with J gene TRBJ1-3; no definite D call. Germline CDR1 is ENHRY and CDR2 is SYGVKD. This CDR3 spans 15 amino acids. V lost 0 bases and J 2 bases, leaving 8 bases between the germline ends.

The chain employs TRBV5-1 and TRBJ2-2, with TRBD2 identical over 7 bases. Unmatched junction bases numbered 5, after V lost 4 bases and J lost 2 bases. The CDR3 has 15 residues. Looked up from germline, CDR1 is SGHRS and CDR2 is YFSETQ. The CDR3 loop reads CASSTGTTNTGELFF. CDR3 DNA: TGCGCCAGCAGCACCGGGACTACTAACACCGGGGAGCTGTTTTTT.

The chain is built from TRBV18 and TRBJ2-1, with TRBD2 matching 9 bases. This CDR3 is built from 15 residues. Unmatched junction bases numbered 8, after V lost 2 bases and J lost 9 bases. Germline values: CDR1 KGHSH, CDR2 LQKENI. CDR3 loop: CASSPAGLAIGEQFF. CDR3 nucleotide sequence: TGTGCCAGCTCACCAGCTGGACTAGCGATCGGTGAGCAGTTCTTC. The variable domain in full, completed from reference TRBV18 and TRBJ2-1, reads NAGVMQNPRHLVRRRGQEARLRCSPMKGHSHVYWYRQLPEEGLKFMVYLQKENIIDESGMPKERFSAEFPKEGPSILRIQQVVRGDSAAYFCASSPAGLAIGEQFFGPGTRLTVL.

V gene TRBV7-9 combines with J gene TRBJ2-7; D assignment may be TRBD1 or TRBD2 (5 bases each). V lost 0 bases, J lost 1 base, and 10 bases lay in between. The CDR3 sequence is 15 residues long. The germline V gene has CDR1 SEHNR and CDR2 FQNEAQ (reference sequence). The chain's CDR3 is CASSLAGTASYEQYF. CDR3 in DNA: TGTGCCAGCAGCTTAGCGGGGACGGCATCCTACGAGCAGTACTTC.

The rearrangement links TRBV4-3 to TRBJ1-2, with unresolved D. This CDR3 has 13 amino acids. Germline lookup yields CDR1 LGHNA and CDR2 YSLEER. Deletions cut 0 bases from V and 7 bases from J, with 9 bases between. The CDR3 bases are TGCGCCAGCAGCCAAGATATGAAGGGTGGCTACACCTTC. It translates to CASSQDMKGGYTF.

The chain is built from TRBV7-8 and TRBJ2-5; D is ambiguous. V was trimmed by 4 bases and J by 5 bases, leaving 17 bases between them. Germline lookup yields CDR1 SGHVS and CDR2 FQNEAQ. This CDR3 has 15 residues. The CDR3 bases are TGTGCCAGCAGCTCCGGACGGAAGGAATGGGAGACCCAGTACTTC. This sequence encodes CASSSGRKEWETQYF.

This rearrangement joins TRBV7-2 to TRBJ2-3, with 7 bases that match TRBD2. Trimming cost V 4 bases and J 8 bases; bases outside gene matches: 15. The CDR3 totals 16 residues. From germline, CDR1 is SGHTA and CDR2 FQGNSA. The CDR3: CASSSSKGGGALTQYF. The CDR3 DNA reads TGTGCCAGCAGCTCTTCTAAGGGCGGGGGAGCACTTACGCAGTATTTT.

With respect to this clonotype: As the CDR3 is not closed by the conserved phenylalanine or tryptophan, this likely results from a read error. No DNA is shown, since the ends of the CDR3 on it are uncertain; the CDR3 is the one TCRdb lists. V gene TRBV7-2 combines with J gene TRBJ1-4; the listed D gene, TRBD1, was not tested against the DNA. Termini included, the CDR3 measures 10 amino acids. The germline CDR1 and CDR2 sequences are SGHTA and FQGNSA. The CDR3 loop reads CASSMGDAEI.

This chain uses TRBV10-1 with TRBJ2-5; the D gene could be TRBD1 or TRBD2 (5 bases each). From germline, CDR1 is WNHNN and CDR2 SYGVQD (reference sequence). There are 15 residues in the CDR3. V was pared by 2 bases and J by 0 bases, with 10 bases between. The CDR3 protein is CASSEGGRHQETQYF. CDR3 nucleotide sequence: TGCGCCAGCAGTGAGGGGGGAAGGCACCAAGAGACCCAGTACTTC.

The gene calls are TRBV24-1 and TRBJ2-1, with 12 nucleotides matching TRBD2. In germline, CDR1 is KGHDR, CDR2 SFDVKD. This CDR3 has 15 amino acids. The V gene end was trimmed by 3 bases and the J gene end by 10 bases; junction bases not matched to a gene: 6. The CDR3 spells CATSDPRTSGVEQFF. DNA of the CDR3: TGTGCCACCAGTGATCCCCGGACTAGCGGGGTAGAGCAGTTCTTC.

The chain links TRBV11-3 to TRBJ1-1, with D unresolved. Trimming pared 6 bases from V and 0 bases from J, leaving 14 bases between. The germline V gene encodes CDR1 SGHNT and CDR2 YENEEA. The CDR3 spans 15 residues. The CDR3 DNA reads as TGTGCCAGCAGTCCAGCCGGGGTTATGAACACTGAAGCTTTCTTT. It is translated as CASSPAGVMNTEAFF.

A single count supports this clonotype. This rearrangement joins TRBV15 to TRBJ1-1; unclear D gene. CDR1 is LNHNV and CDR2 is YYDKDF in the germline V gene (reference sequence). The V end lost 0 bases, the J end lost 1 base, and 3 bases lay between the germline ends. There are 13 residues in the CDR3. The DNA of the CDR3 is TGTGCCACCAGCAGAGATCCGAACACTGAAGCTTTCTTT. It translates to CATSRDPNTEAFF.

J is TRBJ2-5 and V is TRBV20-1, with D possibly TRBD2 on 6 matching bases. Between the trimmed V and J ends, which lost 3 bases and 4 bases, there was a span of 18 bases. The CDR3 contains 15 residues. From germline, CDR1 is DFQATT and CDR2 SNEGSKA (reference sequence). CDR3 DNA: TGCAGTGCTAGCGTCACTAGCCCGGCGGGAGAGACCCAGTACTTC. Its protein is CSASVTSPAGETQYF.

This chain joins TRBV20-1 and TRBJ2-5; 7 nucleotides agree with TRBD2. The V gene's germline CDR1 is DFQATT and CDR2 SNEGSKA (reference sequence). V was pared by 0 bases and J by 5 bases, with 3 bases of the junction left unmatched. This CDR3 spans 13 amino acids. The CDR3 bases are TGCAGTGCTAGAGATTACGGGAGGGAGACCCAGTACTTC. Encoded protein: CSARDYGRETQYF.

The rearrangement links TRBV27 to TRBJ2-3, with 10 bases aligning to TRBD2. The CDR3 totals 14 residues. With 6 bases clipped from V and 4 bases from J, the junction kept 4 bases outside the gene matches. Per the germline V gene, CDR1 is MNHEY and CDR2 is SMNVEV (reference sequence). CDR3 sequence (DNA): TGTGCCAGCAGCAAGCGGGGGGGCGCAGATACGCAGTATTTT. As protein: CASSKRGGADTQYF.

The V call is TRBV4-1, the J call TRBJ1-1; 7 bases match TRBD1. Unmatched junction bases numbered 7, after V lost 1 base and J lost 2 bases. The CDR3 is 16 amino acids. The germline V gene has CDR1 MGHRA and CDR2 YSYEKL. CDR3 sequence: CASSQVRPGGNTEAFF. The CDR3 DNA is TGCGCCAGCAGCCAAGTGCGGCCAGGGGGAAACACTGAAGCTTTCTTT.